This T cell receptor beta chain was captured by sequencing in a study of blood T cell repertoires in COVID-19. This clone has just a few counts. Germline trimming cut 2 bases from V and 0 bases from J; bases unmatched to any gene: 10. There are 20 residues in the CDR3. CDR1 SGHNT and CDR2 YENEEA come from the germline V gene. The protocol was immunoSEQ multiplex PCR, while the TCRdb copy is restricted to in-frame clones and leaves out a portion. The table shows approximately 170,000 clones, with under 90% occurring only once. The chain has TRBV11-3 and TRBJ1-6; 10 bases are a match to TRBD1. The sample taken for sequencing was peripheral blood. The TCR comes from an elderly woman with active or convalescent COVID-19. The DNA for the CDR3 is TGTGCCAGCAGCTTACCCGTGGGGGGACAGGGGAGCTCCTATAATTCACCCCTCCACTTT. It encodes CASSLPVGGQGSSYNSPLHF.